This T cell receptor (beta chain) is from a study of cytomegalovirus exposure and HLA in healthy donors. Study results and caveats: The authors later found HLA-associated TCR beta chains more clonally expanded than equally common others.

As concerns this clone: Its antigen is not identified.

In the PCR, 60 Vbeta and 13 Jbeta primers were used. The repertoire was sequenced with immunoSEQ multiplex PCR; TCRdb's copy has only in-frame clones and lacks some. The sample consists of hundreds of thousands of clones, around 90% of them appearing once. CDR1 is MNHEY, CDR2 SVGAGI, per germline. V lost 0 bases, J lost 7 bases, and 12 bases lay in between. The CDR3 sequence is 14 residues long. This receptor was obtained from a woman aged 18-29 years in good health and CMV-seronegative. The sample was PBMCs. The J gene is TRBJ1-2, the V gene TRBV6-5; perhaps TRBD1 as D (6 bases). CDR3 amino acids: CASSYSTRGGGYTF. The CDR3 nucleotides read TGTGCCAGCAGTTACTCGACAAGGGGGGGTGGCTACACCTTC.